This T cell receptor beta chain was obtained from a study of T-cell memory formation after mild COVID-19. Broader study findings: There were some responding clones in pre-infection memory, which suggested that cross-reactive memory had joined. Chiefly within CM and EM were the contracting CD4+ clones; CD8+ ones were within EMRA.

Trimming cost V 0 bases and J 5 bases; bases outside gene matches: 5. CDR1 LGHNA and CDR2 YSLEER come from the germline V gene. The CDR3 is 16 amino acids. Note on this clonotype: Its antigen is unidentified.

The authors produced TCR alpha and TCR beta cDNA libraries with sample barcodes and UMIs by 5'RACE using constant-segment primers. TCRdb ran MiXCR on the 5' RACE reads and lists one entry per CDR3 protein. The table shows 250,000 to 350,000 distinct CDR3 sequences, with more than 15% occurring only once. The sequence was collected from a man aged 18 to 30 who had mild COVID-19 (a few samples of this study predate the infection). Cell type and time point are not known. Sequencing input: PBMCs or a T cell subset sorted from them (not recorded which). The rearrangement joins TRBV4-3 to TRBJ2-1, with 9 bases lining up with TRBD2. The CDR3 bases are TGCGCCAGCAGCCAAGATCTAGCGGGGTCCAACAATGAGCAGTTCTTC. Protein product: CASSQDLAGSNNEQFF.